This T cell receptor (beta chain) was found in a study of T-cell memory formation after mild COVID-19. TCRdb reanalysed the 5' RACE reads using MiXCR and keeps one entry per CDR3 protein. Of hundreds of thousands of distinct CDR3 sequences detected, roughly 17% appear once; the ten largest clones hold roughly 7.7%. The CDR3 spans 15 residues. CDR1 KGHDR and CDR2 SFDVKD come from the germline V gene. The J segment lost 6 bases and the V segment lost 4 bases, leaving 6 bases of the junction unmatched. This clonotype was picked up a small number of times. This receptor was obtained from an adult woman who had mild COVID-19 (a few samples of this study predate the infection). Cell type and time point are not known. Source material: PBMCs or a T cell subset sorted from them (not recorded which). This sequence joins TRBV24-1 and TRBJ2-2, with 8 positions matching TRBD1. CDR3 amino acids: CATSDPDREAGELFF. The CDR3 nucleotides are TGTGCCACCAGTGACCCGGACAGGGAGGCCGGGGAGCTGTTTTTT.